This T cell receptor beta chain was recorded in a study of blood T cell repertoires in COVID-19. At the level of the study: Samples representing acute and convalescent COVID-19 were sourced from the United States, Italy and Spain. In each case, the material was cDNA or gDNA derived from T cells, B-cell-depleted T cells, or PBMCs.

Germline loops: CDR1 SGDLS, CDR2 YYNGEE. CDR3 length equals 15 residues. V was cut by 0 bases and J by 4 bases, with 13 bases left in between. As processed by the authors: Nucleated cell counts were estimated from reference gene primer amplification. The repertoire was sequenced with immunoSEQ multiplex PCR; TCRdb's copy has only in-frame clones and lacks some. The DNA gave D and trimming, while V, J and clone size come from that table. The data contain some 140,000 clones, 75% to 90% of them singletons. Material for sequencing was peripheral blood. This chain connects TRBV9 to TRBJ1-2; D perhaps matches TRBD1 (5 bases). This TCR derives from a human donor in a cohort sampled during active COVID-19. Written as DNA, the CDR3 is TGTGCCAGCAGCGTAGCCTTAGACAGAAGCTATGGCTACACCTTC. Protein product: CASSVALDRSYGYTF.